This T cell receptor beta chain was profiled in a study of blood T cell repertoires in COVID-19. Background on the study: Spain, Italy and the United States supplied samples that represented acute and convalescent COVID-19.

After removal of 0 bases from V and 0 bases from J, the junction contained 3 bases not matched to a gene. CDR3 length equals 16 residues. From germline, CDR1 is SGHRS and CDR2 YFSETQ. The method was immunoSEQ multiplex PCR; TCRdb's version includes in-frame clones alone and lacks a portion of them. The sample consists of around 150,000 clones, around 90% of them appearing once. Sequencing used peripheral blood. The chain uses TRBV5-1 and TRBJ1-5; TRBD1 matches 7 bases. This clonotype originated in a man in his sixties with acute or convalescent COVID-19. In DNA, the CDR3 is TGCGCCAGCAGCTTGGGGGGACAGACTAGCAATCAGCCCCAGCATTTT. This sequence encodes CASSLGGQTSNQPQHF.